This T cell receptor (beta chain) is drawn from a study of T cells in Graves' hyperthyroidism and ophthalmopathy. The CDR3 regions of TCR beta were amplified from RNA transcripts. First-round RT-PCR of the TCR CDR3 relied on the HTBI primer set. TCRdb re-derived calls from the multiplex PCR reads in MiXCR, one entry per CDR3 protein. This sample has about 570,000 distinct CDR3 sequences, with roughly 46% found just once. Orbital computed tomography, thyroid ultrasound, serum thyroxine and TRAb, and clinical symptoms together informed the diagnoses. Deletions cut 0 bases from V and 8 bases from J, with 13 bases between. Germline CDR1 is PRHDT and CDR2 is FYEKMQ (reference sequence). CDR3 size: 14 residues.

This chain uses TRBV13 with TRBJ1-2; tentatively, D is TRBD1 (5 bases). The clonotype comes from an adult woman with Graves' disease, either hyperthyroidism or ophthalmopathy (not recorded which). The sample taken for sequencing was peripheral blood or thyroid tissue (not recorded which). This CDR3 is CASSLGGRVGGYTF. CDR3 sequence (DNA): TGTGCCAGCAGCTTAGGAGGCAGGGTTGGCGGCTACACCTTC.